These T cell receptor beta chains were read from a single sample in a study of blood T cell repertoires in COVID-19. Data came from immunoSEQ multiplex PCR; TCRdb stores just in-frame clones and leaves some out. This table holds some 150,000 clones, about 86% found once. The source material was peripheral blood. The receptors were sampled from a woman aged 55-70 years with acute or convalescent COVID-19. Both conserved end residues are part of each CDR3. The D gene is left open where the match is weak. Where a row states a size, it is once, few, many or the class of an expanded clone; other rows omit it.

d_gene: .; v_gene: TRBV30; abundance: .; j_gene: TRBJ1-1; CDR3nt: TGTGCCTGGAACCGACTAACCAACACTGAAGCTTTCTTT; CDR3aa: CAWNRLTNTEAFF
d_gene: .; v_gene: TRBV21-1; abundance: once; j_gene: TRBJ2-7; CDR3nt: TGTGCCAGCAGCACGCGGACGGGGATAACCTACGAGCAGTACTTC; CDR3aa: CASSTRTGITYEQYF
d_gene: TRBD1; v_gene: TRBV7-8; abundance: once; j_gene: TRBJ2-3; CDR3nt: TGTGCCAGCACGACCGGGACAGGGGCAAATACGCAGTATTTT; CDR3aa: CASTTGTGANTQYF
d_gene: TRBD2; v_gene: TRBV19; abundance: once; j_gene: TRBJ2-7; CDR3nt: TGTGCCAGTAGTAAGGGACTAGCGGGGGGATCGCCTAAGTCCTACGAGCAGTACTTC; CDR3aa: CASSKGLAGGSPKSYEQYF
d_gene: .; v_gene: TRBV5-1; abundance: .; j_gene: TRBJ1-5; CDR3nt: TGCGCCAGCAGCTTTGGGCCTAGGGACTATCAGCCCCAGCATTTT; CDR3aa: CASSFGPRDYQPQHF
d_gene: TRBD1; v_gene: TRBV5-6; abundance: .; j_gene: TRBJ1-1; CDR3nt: TGTGCCAGCAGCGACCAGACAGGGATGAACACTGAAGCTTTCTTT; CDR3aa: CASSDQTGMNTEAFF
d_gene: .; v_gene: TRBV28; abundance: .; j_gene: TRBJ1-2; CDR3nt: TGTGCCAGCAGTGGGGGGGGAGGCTATGGCTACACCTTC; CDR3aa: CASSGGGGYGYTF
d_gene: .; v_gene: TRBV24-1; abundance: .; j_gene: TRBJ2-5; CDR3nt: TGTGCCACCAGTGATTCCCGCCGGTCGGAGACCCAGTACTTC; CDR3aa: CATSDSRRSETQYF
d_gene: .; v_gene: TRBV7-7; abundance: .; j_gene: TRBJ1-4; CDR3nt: TGTGCTAGCAGCTTAGGTGAGGGTTCGGGAGAAAAACTGTTTTTT; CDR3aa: CASSLGEGSGEKLFF
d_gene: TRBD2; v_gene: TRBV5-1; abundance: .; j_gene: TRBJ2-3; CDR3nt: TGCGCCAGCAGCCAAGGGGGGACTAGCCATGGAGATACGCAGTATTTT; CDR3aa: CASSQGGTSHGDTQYF
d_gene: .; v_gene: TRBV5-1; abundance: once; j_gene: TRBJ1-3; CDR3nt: TGCGCCAGCAGCTTGGGACAGAACTCTGGAAACACCATATATTTT; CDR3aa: CASSLGQNSGNTIYF
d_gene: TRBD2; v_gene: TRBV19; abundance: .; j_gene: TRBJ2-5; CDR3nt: TGTGCCAGTAGTCCCGGCCGGACTAGCGGGGGGAACCAAGAGACCCAGTACTTC; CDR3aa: CASSPGRTSGGNQETQYF
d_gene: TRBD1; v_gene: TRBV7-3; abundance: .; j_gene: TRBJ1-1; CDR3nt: TGTGCCAGCAGCTTACAGGGACAGGGTACTGAAGCTTTCTTT; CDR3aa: CASSLQGQGTEAFF
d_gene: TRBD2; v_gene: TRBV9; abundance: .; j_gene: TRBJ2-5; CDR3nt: TGTGCCAGCAGCGTAGTCAGCGGGGGGGCCCAAGAGACCCAGTACTTC; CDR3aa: CASSVVSGGAQETQYF
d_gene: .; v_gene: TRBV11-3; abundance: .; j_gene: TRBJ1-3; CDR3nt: TGTGCCAGCAGCTTAAGCCCTAGCTCTGGAAACACCATATATTTT; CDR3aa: CASSLSPSSGNTIYF
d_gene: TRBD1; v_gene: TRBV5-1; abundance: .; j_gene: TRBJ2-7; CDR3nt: TGCGCCAGCAGCTTTCAGGGGGTCTACGAGCAGTACTTC; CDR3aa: CASSFQGVYEQYF
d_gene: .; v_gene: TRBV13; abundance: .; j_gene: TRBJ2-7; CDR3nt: TGTGCCAGCAGCACCCGGCGGATCTCCTACGAGCAGTACTTC; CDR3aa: CASSTRRISYEQYF
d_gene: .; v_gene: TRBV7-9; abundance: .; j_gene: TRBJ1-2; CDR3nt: TGTGCCAGCAGCTTAGTAGGGGGAGAAGGCTACACCTTC; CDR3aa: CASSLVGGEGYTF
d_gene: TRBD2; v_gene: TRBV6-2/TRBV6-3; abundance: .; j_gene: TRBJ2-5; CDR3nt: TGTGCCAGCAGTTATGGGATGGACCGAGCGGGGGTCCAAGAGACCCAGTACTTC; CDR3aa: CASSYGMDRAGVQETQYF
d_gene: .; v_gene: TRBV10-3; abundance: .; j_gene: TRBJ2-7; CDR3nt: TGTGCCATCAGTGGGGGAGACGACGAGCAGTACTTC; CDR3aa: CAISGGDDEQYF
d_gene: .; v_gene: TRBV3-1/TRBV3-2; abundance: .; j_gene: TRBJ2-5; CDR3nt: TGTGCCAGCAGCCAAGCCCCCATCTCCCTACTACAAGAGACCCAGTACTTC; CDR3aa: CASSQAPISLLQETQYF
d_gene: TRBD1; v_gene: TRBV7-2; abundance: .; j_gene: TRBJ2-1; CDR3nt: TGTGCCAGCAGCTTACGCGTCCCCTTAAGGACAGGGACGGACAATGAGCAGTTCTTC; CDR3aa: CASSLRVPLRTGTDNEQFF
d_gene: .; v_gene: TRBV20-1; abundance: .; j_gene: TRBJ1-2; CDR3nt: TGCAGTGCTAGTGACCGCAGGTCCATCTATGGCTACACCTTC; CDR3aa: CSASDRRSIYGYTF
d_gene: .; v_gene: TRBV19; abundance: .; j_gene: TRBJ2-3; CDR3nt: TGTGCCAGTAGTATAAGGCGGAGCACAGATACGCAGTATTTT; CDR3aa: CASSIRRSTDTQYF
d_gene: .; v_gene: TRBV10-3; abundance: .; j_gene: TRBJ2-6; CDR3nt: TGTGCCATCATGGGGGCGGGGGCCAACGTCCTGACTTTC; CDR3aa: CAIMGAGANVLTF
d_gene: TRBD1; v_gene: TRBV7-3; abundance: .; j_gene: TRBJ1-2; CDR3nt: TGTGCCAGCAGCTCAGGACAGGGGGCCTACTATGGCTACACCTTC; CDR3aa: CASSSGQGAYYGYTF
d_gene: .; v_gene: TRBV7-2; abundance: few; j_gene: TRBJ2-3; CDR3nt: TGTGCCAGCAGCGGTGCCAGGGGCACAGATACGCAGTATTTT; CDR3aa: CASSGARGTDTQYF
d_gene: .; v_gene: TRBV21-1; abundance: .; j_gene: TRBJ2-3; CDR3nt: TGTGCCAGCAGCAAAGTGACTACCCAGCACGCAGATACGCAGTATTTT; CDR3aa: CASSKVTTQHADTQYF
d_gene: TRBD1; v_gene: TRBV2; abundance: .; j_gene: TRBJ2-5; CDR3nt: TGTGCCAGCAGTGCGGACAGGGGGTACCAAGAGACCCAGTACTTC; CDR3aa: CASSADRGYQETQYF
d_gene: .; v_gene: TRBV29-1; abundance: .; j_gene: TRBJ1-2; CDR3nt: TGCAGCGTTGAAGTCGGGGAGTCCTACACCTTC; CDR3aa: CSVEVGESYTF
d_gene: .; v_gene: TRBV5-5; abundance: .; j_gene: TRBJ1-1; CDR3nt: TGTGCCAGCAGCTTCCAGGGGCTAAGGACTGAAGCTTTCTTT; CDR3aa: CASSFQGLRTEAFF
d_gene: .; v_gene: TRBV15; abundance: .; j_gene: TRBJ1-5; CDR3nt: TGTGCCACCAGCAGAAATACAGGGAACCTTCAGCCCCAGCATTTT; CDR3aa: CATSRNTGNLQPQHF
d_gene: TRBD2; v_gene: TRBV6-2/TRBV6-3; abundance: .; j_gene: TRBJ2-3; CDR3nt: TGTGCCAGCAGTTACTCGAATAGCGGGGCCCTTGGGGATACGCAGTATTTT; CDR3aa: CASSYSNSGALGDTQYF
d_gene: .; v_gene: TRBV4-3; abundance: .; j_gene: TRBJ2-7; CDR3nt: TGCGCCAGCAGCCAAGATTTAAAATTCGGGGGGCCCTCCTACGAGCAGTACTTC; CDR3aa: CASSQDLKFGGPSYEQYF
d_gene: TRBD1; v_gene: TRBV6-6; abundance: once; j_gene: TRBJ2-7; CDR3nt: TGTGCCAGCAGACTCGGACAGGGGTCCTACGAGCAGTACTTC; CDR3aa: CASRLGQGSYEQYF
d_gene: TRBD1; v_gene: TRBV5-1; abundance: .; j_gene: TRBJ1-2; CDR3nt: TGCGCCAGCAGCCCCGACAGGGTTGGGGATTATGGCTACACCTTC; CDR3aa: CASSPDRVGDYGYTF
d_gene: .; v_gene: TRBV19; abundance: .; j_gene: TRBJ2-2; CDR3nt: TGTGCCAGTAGTGATGGAGGATCCCGTGGCGGGGAGCTGTTTTTT; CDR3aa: CASSDGGSRGGELFF
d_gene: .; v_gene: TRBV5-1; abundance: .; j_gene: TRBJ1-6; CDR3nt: TGCGCCAGCAAACGGGGATTCAATTCACCCCTCCACTTT; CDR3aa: CASKRGFNSPLHF
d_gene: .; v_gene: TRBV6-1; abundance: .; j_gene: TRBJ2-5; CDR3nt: TGTGCCAGCAGTGAAGACAACAGGCTAGAGACCCAGTACTTC; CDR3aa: CASSEDNRLETQYF
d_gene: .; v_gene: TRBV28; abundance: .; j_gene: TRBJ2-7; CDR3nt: TGTGCCAGCAGTTTCCGCAGGGCCTCCTACGAGCAGTACTTC; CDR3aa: CASSFRRASYEQYF
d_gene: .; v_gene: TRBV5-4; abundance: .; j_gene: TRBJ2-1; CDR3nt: TGTGCCAGCAGCTTGGTCAGGGGCCGGGAGCAGTTCTTC; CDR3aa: CASSLVRGREQFF
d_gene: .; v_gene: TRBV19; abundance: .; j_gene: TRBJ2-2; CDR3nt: TGTGCCAGTAAGGGGGGGCCTAACACCGGGGAGCTGTTTTTT; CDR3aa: CASKGGPNTGELFF